The 20 T cell receptor beta chains reported below all come from one sample, sequenced in a study of T cells in Graves' hyperthyroidism and ophthalmopathy. The TCR beta CDR3 regions underwent amplification using RNA transcripts as the source. First-round RT-PCR of the TCR CDR3 relied on the HTBI primer set. TCRdb independently ran MiXCR on the multiplex PCR reads; one entry per CDR3 protein. Seen here are over 500,000 distinct CDR3 sequences, over 15% observed once, and the top ten hold 15% to 20%. Sequenced sample: blood. These receptors all stem from a woman between 18 and 30 years old with Graves' ophthalmopathy.

The V and J genes are TRBV4-2 and TRBJ2-3; possible D gene TRBD2, 6 bases. CDR3 length: 17 residues. Germline loops: CDR1 LGHNA, CDR2 YNFKEQ. Between the trimmed V and J ends, which lost 4 bases and 6 bases, there was a span of 23 bases. CDR3 DNA sequence: TGTGCCAGCAGCCGCGTCGGGAGTTGGGGCTCCTCCGATACGCAGTATTTT. It translates to CASSRVGSWGSSDTQYF.

This rearrangement joins TRBV29-1 to TRBJ1-2, with D possibly being TRBD1 (5 bases). Germline CDR1 is SQVTM and CDR2 is ANQGSEA. V lost 4 bases to trimming and J lost 8 bases, with 11 bases between them. CDR3 size: 11 residues. CDR3 protein: CSVGGTGGYTF. The CDR3 nucleotides are TGCAGCGTTGGGGGGACCGGAGGCTACACCTTC.

In its sample, this clonotype was seen many times. This rearrangement joins TRBV28 to TRBJ2-4, with 11 bases matching TRBD2. Germline V gives CDR1 MDHEN, CDR2 SYDVKM. The CDR3 is made up of 21 amino acids. V gave up 1 base and J gave up 0 bases; unmatched junction bases: 14. The CDR3 is CASSLFPRLAGPEGAKNIQYF. In DNA, the CDR3 is TGTGCCAGCAGTTTATTTCCCCGACTAGCGGGACCCGAGGGAGCCAAAAACATTCAGTACTTC.

At least ten counts were recorded for this clonotype. This chain connects TRBV28 to TRBJ2-3; D is unresolved. V dropped 6 bases and J dropped 0 bases, with 7 bases sitting between them. The V gene's germline CDR1 is MDHEN and CDR2 SYDVKM. There are 13 residues in the CDR3. In DNA form, the CDR3 reads TGTGCCAGCAGGCCTGACAGCACAGATACGCAGTATTTT. Translation: CASRPDSTDTQYF. Full variable domain (remainder filled in from reference TRBV28 and TRBJ2-3): DVKVTQSSRYLVKRTGEKVFLECVQDMDHENMFWYRQDPGLGLRLIYFSYDVKMKEKGDIPEGYSVSREKKERFSLILESASTNQTSMYLCASRPDSTDTQYFGPGTRLTVL.

This clonotype was picked up many times. V and J are TRBV3-1 and TRBJ1-5; tentative D call: TRBD1 (5 bases). Per germline, CDR1 LGHDT and CDR2 YNNKEL (reference sequence). V lost 4 bases to trimming and J lost 4 bases, with 8 bases between them. CDR3 size: 13 residues. CDR3 nucleotide sequence: TGTGCCAGCAGCCCTCAGGGTAATCAGCCCCAGCATTTT. Its protein product is CASSPQGNQPQHF.

This clonotype was counted at least ten times. The chain employs TRBV28 and TRBJ2-2; perhaps TRBD1 as D (6 bases). Trimming cost V 10 bases and J 0 bases, with 18 bases left between them. The CDR3 runs to 16 residues. Germline V gene data show CDR1 as MDHEN and CDR2 as SYDVKM. The CDR3 loop is CATLVPDRPNTGELFF. DNA of the CDR3: TGTGCCACCTTGGTCCCTGACAGGCCGAACACCGGGGAGCTGTTTTTT.

This clonotype occurred many times. The rearrangement uses TRBV12-3 or TRBV12-4 and TRBJ2-2; a weak D match, TRBD2 (5 bases). CDR3 length: 13 amino acids. Trimming removed 3 bases at V and 5 bases at J, with 7 bases between. As DNA, the CDR3 is TGTGCCAGCAGTTTTACGGGGACCGGGGAGCTGTTTTTT. Protein sequence: CASSFTGTGELFF.

This clonotype was observed a few times. V and J are TRBV15 and TRBJ1-5, with D tentatively TRBD1 (6 bases). V was trimmed by 3 bases and J by 0 bases, leaving 12 bases between them. CDR1 and CDR2 (germline): LNHNV, YYDKDF (reference sequence). This CDR3 spans 16 amino acids. Here the CDR3 reads CATSRNREPSNQPQHF. The CDR3 coding sequence is TGTGCCACCAGCAGGAACAGGGAACCTAGCAATCAGCCCCAGCATTTT.

This clonotype came up many times. The chain recombines TRBV12-3 or TRBV12-4 with TRBJ2-7, with a weak D call TRBD2 (6 bases). This CDR3 region has 15 residues. V lost 0 bases and J 5 bases, leaving 14 bases between the germline ends. The CDR3: CASSLAAGLMNEQYF. In DNA, the CDR3 is TGTGCCAGCAGTTTAGCGGCGGGATTGATGAACGAGCAGTACTTC.

This clonotype was observed at least ten times. The V call is TRBV28, the J call TRBJ1-5; TRBD1 agrees at 10 bases. Losses at the gene ends were 5 bases for V and 9 bases for J; bases not matched to a gene: 4. Germline CDR1 reads MDHEN; CDR2 reads SYDVKM. The CDR3 contains 13 residues. The CDR3 protein is CASSEGQGPPQHF. Here the CDR3 DNA reads TGTGCCAGCAGTGAGGGACAGGGGCCGCCCCAGCATTTT.

V usage is TRBV19 and J usage is TRBJ1-5; possible D gene TRBD1, 6 bases. Deletions cut 3 bases from V and 0 bases from J, with 15 bases between. The CDR3 is 17 residues long. The germline CDR1 and CDR2 sequences are LNHDA and SQIVND (reference sequence). The CDR3 bases are TGTGCCAGTAGTATCCAAGGGACAAGGTATAGCAATCAGCCCCAGCATTTT. This gives the protein CASSIQGTRYSNQPQHF.

This clonotype appeared many times. V usage is TRBV28 and J usage is TRBJ2-6, with D possibly matching TRBD2 (6 bases). Germline loops: CDR1 MDHEN, CDR2 SYDVKM. Trimming pared 5 bases from V and 1 base from J, leaving 9 bases between. The CDR3 loop spans 15 amino acids. CDR3 sequence (DNA): TGTGCCAGCAGTACGGGGGTGTCTGGGGCCAACGTCCTGACTTTC. It encodes CASSTGVSGANVLTF.

This clonotype was counted only a few times. CDR3 coding DNA: TGTGCCAGCAGCCCAGGTTGGGGGACGGGGCCCCAGCATTTT. Encoded protein: CASSPGWGTGPQHF. This chain uses TRBV9 with TRBJ1-5; the D gene is possibly TRBD1 (5 bases). Germline V gene lookup returns CDR1 SGDLS and CDR2 YYNGEE. The ends were cut back, 4 bases at V and 9 bases at J, with 17 bases in the middle. The CDR3 consists of 14 residues.

This clonotype was counted many times. The chain joins TRBV7-6 to TRBJ2-1, with D maybe TRBD2 (6 bases). CDR1 SGHVS and CDR2 FNYEAQ come from the germline V gene. CDR3 length: 14 amino acids. Trimming removed 2 bases at V and 9 bases at J, with 14 bases between. The CDR3 region has the DNA TGTGCCAGCAGCTTACTGGGGACGGAGGGTGAGCAGTTCTTC. Its translation: CASSLLGTEGEQFF. The full variable domain, rest sourced from reference TRBV7-6 and TRBJ2-1, is GAGVSQSPRYKVTKRGQDVALRCDPISGHVSLYWYRQALGQGPEFLTYFNYEAQQDKSGLPNDRFSAERPEGSISTLTIQRTEQRDSAMYRCASSLLGTEGEQFFGPGTRLTVL.

This clonotype appeared many times. The chain has TRBV7-3 and TRBJ1-1, with 7 bases identical to TRBD1. V trimming: 0 bases; J trimming: 4 bases; junction bases outside the gene matches: 11. CDR1 and CDR2 (germline): SGHTA, FQGTGA. The CDR3 extends over 17 amino acids. The CDR3 sequence: CASSLTSPTGYGTEAFF. DNA for the CDR3: TGTGCCAGCAGCTTAACCTCCCCGACAGGGTATGGCACTGAAGCTTTCTTT.

This clonotype was seen repeatedly, ten times or more. The J gene is TRBJ2-7, the V gene TRBV7-6, with 8 bases fitting TRBD1. Per the germline V gene, CDR1 is SGHVS and CDR2 is FNYEAQ. This CDR3 is 17 amino acids long. Trimming took 5 bases from V and 4 from J; bases not matched to a gene: 16. The CDR3 DNA sequence: TGTGCCAGCAGCCCACAACTGGACAGGGACAATCATTACGAGCAGTACTTC. Protein sequence: CASSPQLDRDNHYEQYF. Together with reference TRBV7-6 and TRBJ2-7, the CDR3 gives the full variable domain: GAGVSQSPRYKVTKRGQDVALRCDPISGHVSLYWYRQALGQGPEFLTYFNYEAQQDKSGLPNDRFSAERPEGSISTLTIQRTEQRDSAMYRCASSPQLDRDNHYEQYFGPGTRLTVT.

The chain is built from TRBV5-1 and TRBJ2-1; 10 bases align to TRBD2. V gave up 3 bases and J gave up 11 bases; unmatched junction bases: 5. Per the germline V gene, CDR1 is SGHRS and CDR2 is YFSETQ. The CDR3 sequence is 13 residues long. The DNA of the CDR3 is TGCGCCAGCAGCTCCGGACTAGCGGAGAAGCAGTTCTTC. Its translation is CASSSGLAEKQFF.

This clonotype was counted at least ten times. The V call is TRBV30, the J call TRBJ1-1; 8 bases map to TRBD1. This CDR3 has 13 amino acids. J gave up 11 bases and V 2 bases, and 10 bases lay outside the gene matches. Per germline, CDR1 GTSNPN and CDR2 SVGIG (reference sequence). CDR3 protein: CAWSYPGGLGAFF. DNA of the CDR3: TGTGCCTGGAGTTATCCAGGGGGCCTGGGGGCTTTCTTT.

This clonotype was seen ten or more times. V and J are TRBV3-1 and TRBJ1-5, with 7 bases fitting TRBD1. CDR1 and CDR2 from the germline V gene are LGHDT and YNNKEL (reference sequence). There are 15 residues in the CDR3. The V segment lost 4 bases and the J segment 2 bases; nucleotides outside the gene matches: 5. This chain's CDR3 is CASSPGTAGNQPQHF. CDR3 sequence (DNA): TGTGCCAGCAGCCCCGGGACAGCGGGCAATCAGCCCCAGCATTTT.

This clonotype was observed at least ten times. V and J are TRBV3-1 and TRBJ2-7; a possible D gene is TRBD2 (5 bases). There are 14 residues in the CDR3. The germline V gene has CDR1 LGHDT and CDR2 YNNKEL (reference sequence). Trimming removed 0 bases from V and 2 bases from J, with 8 bases in between. The CDR3 loop reads CASSQEGETYEQYF. CDR3 bases: TGTGCCAGCAGCCAAGAGGGAGAAACCTACGAGCAGTACTTC.